One and the same sample provided the 3 T cell receptor beta chains below, sequenced in a study of blood T cell repertoires in COVID-19. Assay used: immunoSEQ multiplex PCR; TCRdb lists only in-frame clones, some missing. The sample holds about 310,000 clones, about 88% seen once. What was sequenced was PBMCs or T cells enriched from blood (not recorded which). The source is a woman aged 35 to 49 who had recovered from COVID-19.

The chain is built from TRBV5-1 and TRBJ2-1; 9 bases are shared with TRBD2. The germline V gene encodes CDR1 SGHRS and CDR2 YFSETQ. With V trimmed by 2 bases and J by 7 bases, 7 bases remained unmatched. The CDR3 runs to 15 residues. The CDR3 sequence: CASSFSGGKGNEQFF. Written as DNA, the CDR3 is TGCGCCAGCAGCTTTAGCGGGGGTAAAGGGAATGAGCAGTTCTTC.

Concerning this clone: The same CDR3 also results from other DNA sequences found in this sample. The chain joins TRBV7-2 to TRBJ1-3; TRBD1 agrees at 10 bases. The CDR3 is 16 amino acids. CDR1 is SGHTA and CDR2 is FQGNSA in the germline V gene. V gave up 5 bases and J gave up 0 bases; unmatched junction bases: 4. CDR3 loop: CASSLTGGNSGNTIYF. In DNA form, the CDR3 reads TGTGCCAGCAGCCTGACAGGGGGCAACTCTGGAAACACCATATATTTT.

The chain carries TRBV18 and TRBJ2-1; TRBD1 matches at 10 bases. The J segment lost 7 bases and the V segment lost 4 bases, leaving 4 bases of the junction unmatched. Germline lookup yields CDR1 KGHSH and CDR2 LQKENI. The CDR3 consists of 14 residues. The CDR3 protein is CASSLGQGGNEQFF. The CDR3 DNA reads TGTGCCAGCTCACTCGGACAGGGGGGAAATGAGCAGTTCTTC.